Following are 26 T cell receptor beta chains from one sample sequenced in a study of shared clonotypes between healthy human individuals. Sequenced by immunoSEQ multiplex PCR; TCRdb stores in-frame clones only, minus some. Counted here are millions of clones, approximately 94% occurring once; the ten biggest clones make up around 1.1%. Naive-designated CD8 cells lacked CD45RO, were positively enriched for CCR7, and omitted terminally differentiated effector memory CD45RA+ cells. Input material: naive CD8+ T cells sorted from blood. The source of these receptors is a man aged 18 to 29 in good health.

Worth noting for this clone: One base away lies a much larger clone, so this may be a sequencing read error. Other DNA sequences of this sample code for an identical CDR3. The chain is built from TRBV4-1 and TRBJ2-5; TRBD1 is a possible D gene (6 bases). The closer fit of TRBJ2-7 to the DNA end suggests the J call may be wrong. This CDR3 comprises 13 residues. Germline CDR1 and CDR2: MGHRA and YSYEKL. The CDR3 bases are TGCGCCAGCAGCCAAGACAGGGGCTACGAGCAGTACTTC. It specifies CASSQDRGYEQYF.

The chain joins TRBV2 to TRBJ1-6; tentatively, D is TRBD1 (6 bases). Per germline, CDR1 SNHLY and CDR2 FYNNEI. V was pared by 6 bases and J by 3 bases, with 6 bases between. The CDR3 runs 13 residues. This chain's CDR3 is CASRDSYNSPLHF. The DNA for the CDR3 is TGTGCCAGCAGGGACAGCTATAATTCACCCCTCCACTTT.

This chain connects TRBV9 to TRBJ2-2; D is undetermined. The CDR3 spans 13 residues. Trimming took off 2 bases at V and 6 bases at J, with 8 bases between the two ends. CDR1 SGDLS and CDR2 YYNGEE come from the germline V gene. The CDR3 DNA follows: TGTGCCAGCAGCGTGATTGAGGCCGGGGAGCTGTTTTTT. Translation: CASSVIEAGELFF. Using reference TRBV9 and TRBJ2-2 for the parts outside the CDR3, the full variable domain is DSGVTQTPKHLITATGQRVTLRCSPRSGDLSVYWYQQSLDQGLQFLIQYYNGEERAKGNILERFSAQQFPDLHSELNLSSLELGDSALYFCASSVIEAGELFFGEGSRLTVL.

The gene calls are TRBV19 and TRBJ2-7; 7 bases are a match to TRBD1. CDR3 length: 13 residues. Germline V lookup: CDR1 LNHDA, CDR2 SQIVND (reference sequence). The trim removed 5 bases at V and 3 bases at J, leaving 4 bases unmatched. The CDR3 nucleotides read TGTGCCAGTAGTCAGGGGGTAGGCTACGAGCAGTACTTC. Amino acids: CASSQGVGYEQYF.

This rearrangement joins TRBV5-6 to TRBJ1-1, with a possible D match to TRBD1 (5 bases). V gave up 4 bases and J gave up 1 base, with 11 bases separating them. This CDR3 comprises 14 residues. Germline V CDR1 and CDR2: SGHDT, YYEEEE. CDR3 DNA sequence: TGTGCCAGCAGCGGCCTACAGGAGAACACTGAAGCTTTCTTT. Translation gives CASSGLQENTEAFF.

This clone was observed a single time. In DNA, the CDR3 is TGTGCCAGCAGTCAGATGACAGCAAACTATGGCTACACCTTC. It yields the protein CASSQMTANYGYTF. The chain carries TRBV28 and TRBJ1-2, with D maybe TRBD1 (5 bases). V was clipped by 5 bases and J by 2 bases, with 12 bases between them. Germline CDR1 and CDR2: MDHEN and SYDVKM. This CDR3 is 14 amino acids long.

The rearrangement links TRBV7-6 to TRBJ2-1, with 11 nucleotides matching TRBD2. The V segment lost 5 bases and the J segment 3 bases; nucleotides outside the gene matches: 9. The CDR3 contains 17 residues. CDR1 and CDR2 (germline): SGHVS, FNYEAQ. CDR3 DNA: TGTGCCAGCAGCACAAACGTAGCGGGGGGGGTCTACAATGAGCAGTTCTTC. Translated, it gives CASSTNVAGGVYNEQFF.

A word on this clone: The sample holds other DNA sequences that translate to the same CDR3. This rearrangement joins TRBV28 to TRBJ1-5, with D unresolved. The CDR3 is 14 amino acids. Trimming took off 6 bases at V and 0 bases at J, with 9 bases between the two ends. Looked up from germline, CDR1 is MDHEN and CDR2 is SYDVKM. The CDR3 here is CASSYRSSNQPQHF. For the CDR3, the DNA is TGTGCCAGCAGCTATCGCTCTAGCAATCAGCCCCAGCATTTT.

The chain carries TRBV4-1 and TRBJ2-7; D is possibly TRBD1 (6 bases). CDR1 is MGHRA, CDR2 YSYEKL, per germline. V was clipped by 1 base and J by 4 bases, with 17 bases between them. The CDR3 spans 16 residues. Written as DNA, the CDR3 is TGCGCCAGCAGCCAAGCCACCGGGACACTTTTATACGAGCAGTACTTC. Translation: CASSQATGTLLYEQYF.

This clone showed up just once. The same CDR3 is also encoded by other DNA sequences in this sample. The genes are TRBV9 and TRBJ2-7, with a possible D match to TRBD2 (5 bases). Looked up from germline, CDR1 is SGDLS and CDR2 is YYNGEE. The CDR3 extends over 15 amino acids. The V gene lost 2 bases and the J gene lost 0 bases, with 12 bases spanning the gap. As DNA, the CDR3 is TGTGCCAGCAGCGTGAGCGGATTAAGCTCCTACGAGCAGTACTTC. Translating gives CASSVSGLSSYEQYF.

The chain carries TRBV7-9 and TRBJ2-3; TRBD2 is a possible D gene (6 bases). This CDR3 has 17 amino acids. The V gene lost 5 bases and the J gene lost 2 bases, with 20 bases spanning the gap. In germline, CDR1 is SEHNR, CDR2 FQNEAQ (reference sequence). Here the CDR3 reads CASSPPGLASDTDTQYF. CDR3 DNA sequence: TGTGCCAGCAGCCCCCCCGGCCTAGCGTCGGACACAGATACGCAGTATTTT.

The J gene is TRBJ2-3, the V gene TRBV11-1; the match to TRBD2 covers 10 bases. There are 17 residues in the CDR3. Germline CDR1 is SGHAT and CDR2 is FQDESV (reference sequence). The J segment lost 1 base and the V segment lost 5 bases, leaving 9 bases of the junction unmatched. CDR3 nucleotides: TGTGCCAGCAGCCAAATGGCGGGGACTAGCGGCACAGATACGCAGTATTTT. It is translated as CASSQMAGTSGTDTQYF.

Of note for this clone: At the DNA level, this CDR3 is encoded by other sequences in the same sample as well. The chain carries TRBV4-2 and TRBJ2-5, with D unresolved. The germline V gene has CDR1 LGHNA and CDR2 YNFKEQ. Trimming left V 0 bases short and J 2 bases short, with 7 bases between. This CDR3 is 14 amino acids long. The CDR3 spells CASSQEGPQETQYF. The CDR3 region has the DNA TGTGCCAGCAGCCAAGAAGGTCCGCAAGAGACCCAGTACTTC.

For the CDR3, the DNA is TGTGCCAGCATAGGAGACTATGGCTACACCTTC. Translation: CASIGDYGYTF. J is TRBJ1-2 and V is TRBV6-1; D unclear. The germline V gene encodes CDR1 MNHNS and CDR2 SASEGT. V lost 7 bases and J 3 bases, leaving 6 bases between the germline ends. The CDR3 totals 11 residues.

The chain couples TRBV28 to TRBJ2-1; D may be TRBD1 (6 bases). Trimming removed 7 bases at V and 4 bases at J, with 20 bases between. Per germline, CDR1 MDHEN and CDR2 SYDVKM. The CDR3 is made up of 16 amino acids. CDR3 residues: CASTEQGFPPYNEQFF. The CDR3 region has the DNA TGTGCCAGCACCGAACAGGGATTCCCCCCTTACAATGAGCAGTTCTTC.

This chain uses TRBV6-1 with TRBJ2-7; D possibly corresponds to TRBD1 (6 bases). Trimming left V 3 bases short and J 3 bases short, with 15 bases between. This CDR3 contains 15 residues. Germline V CDR1 and CDR2: MNHNS, SASEGT. CDR3 nucleotides: TGTGCCAGCAGTGAGTTGGGGGCCTCTTTCTACGAGCAGTACTTC. Translation gives CASSELGASFYEQYF.

The rearrangement joins TRBV19 to TRBJ2-7; 8 bases match TRBD1. V was pared by 5 bases and J by 3 bases, with 6 bases of the junction left unmatched. The CDR3 sequence is 14 residues long. CDR1 is LNHDA and CDR2 is SQIVND in the germline V gene (reference sequence). CDR3 coding DNA: TGTGCCAGTAGTTCGCGGACAGGGAACTACGAGCAGTACTTC. Protein: CASSSRTGNYEQYF.

A word on this clone: Other DNA sequences from this sample encode an identical CDR3 as well. The rearrangement joins TRBV11-2 to TRBJ1-6; D call uncertain. Germline V gives CDR1 SGHAT, CDR2 FQNNGV. There are 14 residues in the CDR3. Trimming cost V 1 base and J 7 bases, with 8 bases left between them. This CDR3 reads CASSLVQGNSPLHF. CDR3 nucleotides: TGTGCCAGCAGCTTAGTACAAGGAAATTCACCCCTCCACTTT.

CDR3 protein: CASSSGTGDEDTQYF. The CDR3 nucleotides read TGTGCCAGCAGTTCCGGGACAGGGGATGAGGATACGCAGTATTTT. This rearrangement joins TRBV27 to TRBJ2-3; TRBD1 matches 10 bases. V dropped 4 bases and J dropped 6; count of bases not matched to a gene: 7. The CDR3 is made up of 15 amino acids. The V gene's germline CDR1 is MNHEY and CDR2 SMNVEV (reference sequence).

This chain joins TRBV5-1 and TRBJ2-7, with no clear D. V was pared by 4 bases and J by 4 bases, with 9 bases between. The CDR3 covers 12 residues. Germline CDR1 and CDR2: SGHRS and YFSETQ. The CDR3 reads CASSGNEYEQYF. The CDR3 bases are TGCGCCAGCAGCGGAAACGAGTACGAGCAGTACTTC.

V usage is TRBV10-3 and J usage is TRBJ2-7; 8 positions match TRBD1. Per the germline V gene, CDR1 is ENHRY and CDR2 is SYGVKD. The trim removed 2 bases at V and 3 bases at J, leaving 3 bases unmatched. This CDR3 is 14 amino acids long. The DNA of the CDR3 is TGTGCCATCAGTGAGCAGGGGGCCTTCTACGAGCAGTACTTC. Translated: CAISEQGAFYEQYF.

A note on this clone: Other DNA sequences within the sample encode an identical CDR3. The chain recombines TRBV9 with TRBJ2-3; TRBD2 agrees at 10 bases. Germline-derived CDR1 and CDR2 are SGDLS and YYNGEE. There are 16 residues in the CDR3. V shed 0 bases, J shed 2 bases, and the junction held 3 bases outside the gene matches. CDR3 coding DNA: TGTGCCAGCAGCGTAGAGCTAGCGGGGGACACAGATACGCAGTATTTT. Its protein is CASSVELAGDTDTQYF.

The chain links TRBV6-5 to TRBJ2-5, with TRBD2 matching 7 bases. The CDR3 is 16 amino acids. V shed 2 bases, J shed 1 base, and the junction held 7 bases outside the gene matches. Germline loops: CDR1 MNHEY, CDR2 SVGAGI. CDR3 sequence (DNA): TGTGCCAGCAGTTACGGAAGCGGGGACTTCCAAGAGACCCAGTACTTC. This translates into CASSYGSGDFQETQYF.

The chain has TRBV7-9 and TRBJ1-2; D is perhaps TRBD1 (5 bases). CDR3 length: 13 amino acids. Germline CDR1 is SEHNR and CDR2 is FQNEAQ (reference sequence). V shed 0 bases and J shed 8 bases, with 10 bases lying between them. CDR3 residues: CASSLADIVGYTF. CDR3 coding DNA: TGTGCCAGCAGCTTAGCGGACATTGTGGGCTACACCTTC.

The chain recombines TRBV10-1 with TRBJ2-7, with 8 bases aligning to TRBD1. CDR3 length equals 12 residues. Looked up from germline, CDR1 is WNHNN and CDR2 is SYGVQD (reference sequence). Trimming at V came to 5 bases and at J to 6 bases, leaving 3 bases not matched to a gene. In DNA form, the CDR3 reads TGCGCCAGCAGTCAGACAGGGGCCGAGCAGTACTTC. It codes for CASSQTGAEQYF.

The chain is built from TRBV10-3 and TRBJ2-5, with 11 bases aligning to TRBD2. The CDR3 is 17 amino acids. CDR1 and CDR2 from the germline V gene are ENHRY and SYGVKD. V gave up 3 bases and J gave up 1 base; unmatched junction bases: 7. CDR3 DNA sequence: TGTGCCATCAGTGACCCCACGGGACTAGCGGTCCAAGAGACCCAGTACTTC. It translates to CAISDPTGLAVQETQYF.